This T cell receptor beta chain was observed in a study of T-cell reconstitution after alpha-beta-depleted transplantation in children. Overall study results and limits: Reportedly, alpha-beta T cells present about two months post-transplant originated from several hundred expanded clones of graft origin.

This clonotype was detected a few times. As yet, its antigen is unknown. Germline CDR1 LGHNT, CDR2 FRNRAP. Trimming shortened V by 7 bases and J by 4 bases, and 17 bases separated the two germline ends. The length of the CDR3 is 14 residues. Unique molecular identifiers featured in how the TCRbeta library was prepared. A single record per CDR3 protein comes from TCRdb applying MiXCR to the PCR reads. The sample includes some 550,000 distinct CDR3 sequences, 20% to 25% seen only once; the top ten take 12% to 15%. Sequencing used PBMCs, mostly from graft donor cells, obtained 360 days after TCRalphabeta/CD19-depleted stem cell transplant. The clonotype was recovered from a boy in the first two years of life who had a stem cell transplant for acute myeloid leukemia, so the T cells may come from the graft donor. This rearrangement joins TRBV12-5 to TRBJ2-7, with TRBD2 as a possible D gene (5 bases). CDR3 bases: TGTGCTAGTGCCCGTTTCGAGGGAGTGTACGAGCAGTACTTC. Encoded protein: CASARFEGVYEQYF.